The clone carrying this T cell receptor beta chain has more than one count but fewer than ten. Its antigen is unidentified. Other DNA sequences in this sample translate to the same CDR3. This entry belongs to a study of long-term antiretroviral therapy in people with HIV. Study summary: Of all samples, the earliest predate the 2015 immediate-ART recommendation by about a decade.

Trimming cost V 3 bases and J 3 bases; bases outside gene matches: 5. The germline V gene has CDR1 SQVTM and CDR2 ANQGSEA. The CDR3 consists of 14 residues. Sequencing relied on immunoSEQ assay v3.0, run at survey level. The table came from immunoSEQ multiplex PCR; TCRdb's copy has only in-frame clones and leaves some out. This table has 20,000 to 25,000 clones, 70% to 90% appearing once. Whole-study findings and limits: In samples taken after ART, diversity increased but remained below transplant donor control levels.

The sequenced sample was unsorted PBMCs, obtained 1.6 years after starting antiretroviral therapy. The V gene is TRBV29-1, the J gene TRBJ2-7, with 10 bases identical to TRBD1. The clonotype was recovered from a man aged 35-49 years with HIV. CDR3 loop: CSVEVGDRGYEQYF. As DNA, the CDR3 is TGCAGCGTTGAGGTCGGGGACAGGGGCTACGAGCAGTACTTC.